The 26 T cell receptor beta chains below were found in one sample sequenced in a study of cytomegalovirus exposure and HLA in healthy donors. 60 Vbeta and 13 Jbeta primers were used in PCR. Method: immunoSEQ multiplex PCR; TCRdb's copy keeps in-frame clones and lacks some. The sample shows some 250,000 clones, 82% of them seen only once. The sequenced material came from PBMCs. These receptors came from a woman in her thirties or forties in good health and CMV-seropositive.

V gene TRBV19 combines with J gene TRBJ2-5; 7 nucleotides align to TRBD2. The CDR3 is 14 residues long. CDR1 LNHDA and CDR2 SQIVND come from the germline V gene (reference sequence). V lost 1 base to trimming and J lost 5 bases; unmatched junction nucleotides: 4. The chain's CDR3 is CASSIGGGRETQYF. The CDR3 DNA reads as TGTGCCAGTAGTATAGGGGGGGGACGGGAGACCCAGTACTTC. The full variable domain, with the rest looked up from reference TRBV19 and TRBJ2-5, is DGGITQSPKYLFRKEGQNVTLSCEQNLNHDAMYWYRQDPGQGLRLIYYSQIVNDFQKGDIAEGYSVSREKKESFPLTVTSAQKNPTAFYLCASSIGGGRETQYFGPGTRLLVL.

This clone was found a few times. CDR3 DNA sequence: TGTGCCTGGAGTTTCAACCGGGGAGGGGGATTCACTCAGCCCCAGCATTTT. It translates to CAWSFNRGGGFTQPQHF. The chain recombines TRBV30 with TRBJ1-5, with a tentative D call TRBD1 (6 bases). Between the trimmed V and J ends, which lost 2 bases and 6 bases, there was a span of 23 bases. The CDR3 is 17 amino acids. Per the germline V gene, CDR1 is GTSNPN and CDR2 is SVGIG (reference sequence).

This clone was observed a few times. The chain employs TRBV6-1 and TRBJ2-5; 9 bases are a match to TRBD1. Germline CDR1 reads MNHNS; CDR2 reads SASEGT. Germline trimming cut 5 bases from V and 5 bases from J; bases unmatched to any gene: 6. The CDR3 consists of 14 residues. The chain's CDR3 is CASSPGQGLETQYF. The CDR3 DNA follows: TGTGCCAGCAGTCCGGGACAGGGTTTGGAGACCCAGTACTTC.

V gene TRBV19 combines with J gene TRBJ2-1, with 10 bases matching TRBD2. The germline V gene encodes CDR1 LNHDA and CDR2 SQIVND (reference sequence). Trimming cost V 3 bases and J 9 bases; bases outside gene matches: 8. The CDR3 loop spans 15 amino acids. The CDR3 nucleotides read TGTGCCAGTAGTATGGCACTAGCGGGAATCGGTGAGCAGTTCTTC. Its translation is CASSMALAGIGEQFF.

This sequence joins TRBV5-1 and TRBJ1-2, with 8 bases that match TRBD1. The V and J ends lost 0 bases and 10 bases, in that order; junction bases with no gene match: 8. Germline V lookup: CDR1 SGHRS, CDR2 YFSETQ. The CDR3 has 14 amino acids. CDR3 in amino acids: CASSLETGGAVYTF. The CDR3 DNA reads TGCGCCAGCAGCTTGGAAACAGGGGGAGCTGTCTACACCTTC.

This clone was seen a handful of times. V is TRBV6-1 and J is TRBJ2-1; TRBD2 matches 10 bases. The CDR3 consists of 14 residues. V lost 4 bases and J lost 7; bases outside the gene matches: 4. Per germline, CDR1 MNHNS and CDR2 SASEGT. CDR3 in amino acids: CASSASGGGNEQFF. The CDR3, as DNA: TGTGCCAGCAGTGCCAGCGGGGGGGGGAATGAGCAGTTCTTC.

This chain links TRBV7-9 with TRBJ2-2, with 14 bases lining up with TRBD2. The CDR3 sequence is 18 residues long. Per the germline V gene, CDR1 is SEHNR and CDR2 is FQNEAQ (reference sequence). V was clipped by 4 bases and J by 6 bases; unmatched bases: 10. CDR3 DNA sequence: TGTGCCAGCAGCTCGAGGACTAGCGGGGGGCCTCGGGCCGGGGAGCTGTTTTTT. Its translation is CASSSRTSGGPRAGELFF.

The chain uses TRBV15 and TRBJ2-1, with D tentatively TRBD1 (6 bases). In germline, CDR1 is LNHNV, CDR2 YYDKDF (reference sequence). The CDR3 spans 12 residues. V shed 8 bases and J shed 8 bases, with 13 bases lying between them. The CDR3 loop reads CATGQGIDEQFF. The CDR3 coding sequence is TGTGCCACCGGGCAGGGGATAGATGAGCAGTTCTTC.

The table lists this clone with a count of one. J is TRBJ2-5 and V is TRBV4-1; TRBD1 matches 7 bases. CDR3 length: 17 amino acids. CDR1 is MGHRA and CDR2 is YSYEKL in the germline V gene. Trimming at V came to 1 base and at J to 4 bases, leaving 12 bases not matched to a gene. The CDR3 nucleotides read TGCGCCAGCAGCCAAGGCCCCCCTGGGCCAGGGGGAGAGACCCAGTACTTC. Amino acid sequence: CASSQGPPGPGGETQYF.

The V call is TRBV29-1, the J call TRBJ2-5; TRBD2 is a possible D gene (5 bases). Germline values: CDR1 SQVTM, CDR2 ANQGSEA. Trimming pared 3 bases from V and 4 bases from J, leaving 12 bases between. The CDR3 is 13 amino acids. The chain's CDR3 is CSVERSDGETQYF. The CDR3 coding sequence is TGCAGCGTTGAGCGTAGCGACGGAGAGACCCAGTACTTC. The variable domain in full, completed from reference TRBV29-1 and TRBJ2-5, reads SAVISQKPSRDICQRGTSLTIQCQVDSQVTMMFWYRQQPGQSLTLIATANQGSEATYESGFVIDKFPISRPNLTFSTLTVSNMSPEDSSIYLCSVERSDGETQYFGPGTRLLVL.

The rearrangement links TRBV9 to TRBJ2-7, with D uncertain. Trimming shortened V by 4 bases and J by 6 bases, and 8 bases separated the two germline ends. The germline CDR1 and CDR2 sequences are SGDLS and YYNGEE. This CDR3 has 11 amino acids. CDR3 bases: TGTGCCAGCAGCACCCCCGGCGAGCAGTACTTC. This sequence encodes CASSTPGEQYF.

CDR3 coding DNA: TGTGCCAGCAGTTACTCGATGGACAGGGATGGCTACACCTTC. Translated, it gives CASSYSMDRDGYTF. The chain has TRBV6-5 and TRBJ1-2; 8 positions agree with TRBD1. The CDR3 runs 14 residues. The germline V gene has CDR1 MNHEY and CDR2 SVGAGI. Trimming removed 0 bases from V and 6 bases from J; junction bases left unmatched: 3.

The chain employs TRBV7-6 and TRBJ2-5; 10 nucleotides align to TRBD2. CDR1 and CDR2 from the germline V gene are SGHVS and FNYEAQ. The CDR3 consists of 16 residues. The trim removed 1 base at V and 5 bases at J, leaving 7 bases unmatched. The CDR3 region has the DNA TGTGCCAGCAGCTTAGGGAGCGGGGGGGCCGTGGAGACCCAGTACTTC. Protein: CASSLGSGGAVETQYF.

The gene calls are TRBV28 and TRBJ2-7, with TRBD2 matching 7 bases. Germline V gene lookup returns CDR1 MDHEN and CDR2 SYDVKM. Trimming removed 6 bases from V and 0 bases from J; junction bases left unmatched: 8. The CDR3 is made up of 15 amino acids. CDR3 protein: CASSPQRDPSYEQYF. The CDR3 region has the DNA TGTGCCAGCAGCCCGCAGCGGGATCCCTCCTACGAGCAGTACTTC.

The gene calls are TRBV7-9 and TRBJ1-1, with unresolved D. V lost 1 base and J lost 4, with 13 bases in between. The CDR3 is 15 amino acids. Germline loops: CDR1 SEHNR, CDR2 FQNEAQ (reference sequence). The CDR3 region has the DNA TGTGCCAGCAGCTTAGTAGCGCAGCCAAGCACTGAAGCTTTCTTT. Translation: CASSLVAQPSTEAFF.

This clone has more than one count but fewer than ten. The chain has TRBV4-3 and TRBJ1-4; D gene uncertain. Per germline, CDR1 LGHNA and CDR2 YSLEER. The CDR3 is 13 residues long. Trimming shortened V by 0 bases and J by 6 bases, and 5 bases separated the two germline ends. For the CDR3, the DNA is TGCGCCAGCAGCCAAGATGAGGATGAAAAACTGTTTTTT. Translation gives CASSQDEDEKLFF.

The chain carries TRBV30 and TRBJ1-5; 7 bases line up with TRBD1. The length of the CDR3 is 13 residues. Germline-derived CDR1 and CDR2 are GTSNPN and SVGIG (reference sequence). V trimming: 5 bases; J trimming: 6 bases; junction bases outside the gene matches: 7. DNA of the CDR3: TGTGCCTGGGGACAGGTGGGAATTCAGCCCCAGCATTTT. Its protein product is CAWGQVGIQPQHF.

V usage is TRBV19 and J usage is TRBJ1-5, with TRBD1 matching over 9 bases. The ends lost 5 bases at V and 2 bases at J; junction bases unmatched: 4. Germline-derived CDR1 and CDR2 are LNHDA and SQIVND (reference sequence). The CDR3 is 15 residues long. In DNA, the CDR3 is TGTGCCAGTAGTGGGGGACAGGGCGGCAATCAGCCCCAGCATTTT. It yields the protein CASSGGQGGNQPQHF.

The chain combines TRBV6-1 with TRBJ1-5; D unresolved. Trimming pared 2 bases from V and 6 bases from J, leaving 8 bases between. Per the germline V gene, CDR1 is MNHNS and CDR2 is SASEGT. There are 13 residues in the CDR3. The CDR3 DNA is TGTGCCAGCAGTGAAAGGGAGCCTCAGCCCCAGCATTTT. It is translated as CASSEREPQPQHF.

The CDR3 DNA reads as TGTGCCAGCAGCTTAGCCACGAGTTCACCCCTCCACTTT. Protein product: CASSLATSSPLHF. The chain employs TRBV7-9 and TRBJ1-6; D is ambiguous. There are 13 residues in the CDR3. Germline loops: CDR1 SEHNR, CDR2 FQNEAQ (reference sequence). V lost 0 bases and J 9 bases, leaving 6 bases between the germline ends.

The V call is TRBV27, the J call TRBJ1-6; 11 nucleotides match TRBD1. V gave up 6 bases and J gave up 11 bases; unmatched junction bases: 9. From germline, CDR1 is MNHEY and CDR2 SMNVEV (reference sequence). The CDR3 has 15 residues. DNA for the CDR3: TGTGCCAGCAGCCTAGTGGGACAGGGGGGCACACCCCTCCACTTT. The encoded protein is CASSLVGQGGTPLHF.

The V call is TRBV27, the J call TRBJ1-6, with 8 bases matching TRBD1. The J segment lost 6 bases and the V segment lost 3 bases, leaving 4 bases of the junction unmatched. The germline V gene has CDR1 MNHEY and CDR2 SMNVEV (reference sequence). The CDR3 is made up of 15 amino acids. As DNA, the CDR3 is TGTGCCAGCAGTTTTGTCGGACAGGGTAATTCACCCCTCCACTTT. It is translated as CASSFVGQGNSPLHF.

The genes are TRBV10-3 and TRBJ1-1, with TRBD1 identical over 9 bases. J gave up 1 base and V 8 bases, and 8 bases lay outside the gene matches. The germline V gene has CDR1 ENHRY and CDR2 SYGVKD. This CDR3 region has 15 residues. Here the CDR3 reads CAIAASGQGNTEAFF. Written as DNA, the CDR3 is TGTGCCATCGCCGCGTCGGGACAGGGGAACACTGAAGCTTTCTTT.

J is TRBJ2-7 and V is TRBV2; a weak D match, TRBD1 (5 bases). This CDR3 comprises 15 residues. Trimming took off 5 bases at V and 4 bases at J, with 18 bases between the two ends. Germline V gives CDR1 SNHLY, CDR2 FYNNEI. The CDR3 here is CASSSRQTGLYEQYF. Written as DNA, the CDR3 is TGTGCCAGCAGTAGCCGACAGACTGGATTATACGAGCAGTACTTC.

Notes on this clone: The junction does not match germline at one end; this may be a read error. This chain uses TRBV7-9 with TRBJ2-7, with D possibly TRBD2 on 7 matching bases. The germline V gene has CDR1 SEHNR and CDR2 FQNEAQ (reference sequence). This CDR3 region has 15 residues. This chain's CDR3 is CSSSLGGGGPYEQYF. For the CDR3, the DNA is TGTTCCAGCAGCTTAGGTGGGGGGGGCCCCTACGAGCAGTACTTC.

The rearrangement uses TRBV21-1 and TRBJ2-5; the table's D call, TRBD2, was not checked against the DNA. TRBV21-1 is assigned pseudogene status. The CDR3 is made up of 14 amino acids. The CDR3 region has the DNA TGTGCCAGCAGCAAAGGGAGGGTGCGAGAGACCCAGTACTTC. Translating it yields CASSKGRVRETQYF.